This entry lists 5 T cell receptor beta chains sequenced from one sample in a study of T cells in Graves' hyperthyroidism and ophthalmopathy. Amplified TCR beta CDR3 regions derived from RNA transcripts. The HTBI primer set drove a first-round RT-PCR of the TCR CDR3. TCRdb re-derived calls from the multiplex PCR reads in MiXCR, one entry per CDR3 protein. The sample records hundreds of thousands of distinct CDR3 sequences, roughly 19% being singletons. Sequencing was carried out using blood. Receptors were obtained from a man aged 45-60 years with Graves' ophthalmopathy.

This chain joins TRBV4-2 and TRBJ2-1; 13 bases map to TRBD2. This CDR3 contains 18 residues. Germline V lookup: CDR1 LGHNA, CDR2 YNFKEQ. V lost 0 bases and J lost 5; bases outside the gene matches: 7. The CDR3 protein is CASSQDLLTSGRDNEQFF. As DNA, the CDR3 is TGTGCCAGCAGCCAAGACCTCCTCACTAGCGGGAGGGACAATGAGCAGTTCTTC.

The rearrangement uses TRBV20-1 and TRBJ2-3; 13 positions agree with TRBD2. This CDR3 contains 17 residues. The V and J ends lost 0 bases and 3 bases, in that order; junction bases with no gene match: 6. Germline V gene sequence: CDR1 DFQATT, CDR2 SNEGSKA (reference sequence). CDR3 in DNA: TGCAGTGCTAGAGATCCTAGACTAGCGGGAGGAACAGATACGCAGTATTTT. Protein product: CSARDPRLAGGTDTQYF.

This clonotype turned up a few times. The genes are TRBV28 and TRBJ2-3, with D unresolved. Germline V gene data show CDR1 as MDHEN and CDR2 as SYDVKM. V lost 5 bases to trimming and J lost 2 bases, with 8 bases between them. This CDR3 is 13 amino acids long. This CDR3 is CASSPSYTDTQYF. Written as DNA, the CDR3 is TGTGCCAGCAGTCCCAGTTACACAGATACGCAGTATTTT.

This clonotype was found a few times. The V and J genes are TRBV13 and TRBJ2-2, with TRBD1 matching 7 bases. This CDR3 spans 16 amino acids. Trimming cost V 3 bases and J 0 bases; bases outside gene matches: 4. The germline V gene encodes CDR1 PRHDT and CDR2 FYEKMQ (reference sequence). Written as DNA, the CDR3 is TGTGCCAGCAGCTTGCCGACAGGGACGAACACCGGGGAGCTGTTTTTT. Amino acid sequence: CASSLPTGTNTGELFF.

Only one count was recorded for this clonotype. The chain has TRBV12-3 or TRBV12-4 and TRBJ2-3, with TRBD2 identical over 7 bases. There are 15 residues in the CDR3. Trimming cost V 8 bases and J 6 bases; bases outside gene matches: 14. CDR3 sequence reads: CASSTAAGAGDTQYF. Written as DNA, the CDR3 is TGTGCCAGCTCTACGGCGGCGGGAGCAGGGGATACGCAGTATTTT.